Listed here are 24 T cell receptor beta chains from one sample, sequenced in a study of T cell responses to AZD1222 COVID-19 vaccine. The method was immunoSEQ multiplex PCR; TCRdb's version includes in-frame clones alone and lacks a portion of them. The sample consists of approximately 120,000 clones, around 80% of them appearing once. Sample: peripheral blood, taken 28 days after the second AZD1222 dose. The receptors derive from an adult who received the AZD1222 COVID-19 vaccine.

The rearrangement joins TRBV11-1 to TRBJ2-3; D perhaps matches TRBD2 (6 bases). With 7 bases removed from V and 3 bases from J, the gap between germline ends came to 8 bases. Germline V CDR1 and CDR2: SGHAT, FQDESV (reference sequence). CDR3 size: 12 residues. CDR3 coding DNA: TGTGCCAGCAAACGGGGGACAGATACGCAGTATTTT. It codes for CASKRGTDTQYF.

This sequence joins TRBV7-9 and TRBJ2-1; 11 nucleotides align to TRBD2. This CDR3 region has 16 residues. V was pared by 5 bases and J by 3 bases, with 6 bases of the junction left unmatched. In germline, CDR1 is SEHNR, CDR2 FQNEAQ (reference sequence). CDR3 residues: CASSVSLAGVYNEQFF. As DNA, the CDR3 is TGTGCCAGCAGCGTTTCACTAGCGGGGGTCTACAATGAGCAGTTCTTC.

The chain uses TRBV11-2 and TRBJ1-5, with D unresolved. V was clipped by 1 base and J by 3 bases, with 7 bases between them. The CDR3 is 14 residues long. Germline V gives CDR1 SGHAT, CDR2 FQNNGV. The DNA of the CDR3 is TGTGCCAGCAGCTTAGGCTCGGTCAATCAGCCCCAGCATTTT. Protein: CASSLGSVNQPQHF.

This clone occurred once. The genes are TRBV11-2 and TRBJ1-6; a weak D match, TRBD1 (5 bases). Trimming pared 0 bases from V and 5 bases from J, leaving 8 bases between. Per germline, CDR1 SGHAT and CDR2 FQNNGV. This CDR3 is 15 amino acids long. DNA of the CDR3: TGTGCCAGCAGCTTAGACAGGGTGGATAATTCACCCCTCCACTTT. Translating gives CASSLDRVDNSPLHF.

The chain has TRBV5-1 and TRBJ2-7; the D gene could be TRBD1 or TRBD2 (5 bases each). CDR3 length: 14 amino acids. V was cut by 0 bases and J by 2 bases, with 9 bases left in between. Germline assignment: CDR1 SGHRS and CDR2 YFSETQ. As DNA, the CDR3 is TGCGCCAGCAGCTTGGTTGAGGGACCCTACGAGCAGTACTTC. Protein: CASSLVEGPYEQYF.

CDR3 amino acids: CASSLGGASYSTDTQYF. For the CDR3, the DNA is TGTGCCAGCAGCTTAGGCGGCGCTAGCTACAGCACAGATACGCAGTATTTT. The chain recombines TRBV7-8 with TRBJ2-3; D may be TRBD2 (5 bases). Germline V lookup: CDR1 SGHVS, CDR2 FQNEAQ. V dropped 1 base and J dropped 0 bases, with 14 bases sitting between them. The CDR3 is 17 amino acids.

As DNA, the CDR3 is TGTGCCAGCAGCAAAGCCCAGGGGGACAGGGGTGGCTACACCTTC. Its translation: CASSKAQGDRGGYTF. The chain recombines TRBV21-1 with TRBJ1-2; TRBD1 is taken as the D call from the table, unchecked against the DNA. TRBV21-1 is listed as a pseudogene. The CDR3 loop spans 15 amino acids.

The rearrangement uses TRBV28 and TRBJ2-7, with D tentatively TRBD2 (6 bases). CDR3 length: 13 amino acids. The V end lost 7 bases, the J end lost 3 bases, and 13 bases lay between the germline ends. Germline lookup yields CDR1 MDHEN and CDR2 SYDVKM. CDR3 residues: CASKGGLIYEQYF. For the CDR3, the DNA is TGTGCCAGCAAGGGAGGACTGATCTACGAGCAGTACTTC.

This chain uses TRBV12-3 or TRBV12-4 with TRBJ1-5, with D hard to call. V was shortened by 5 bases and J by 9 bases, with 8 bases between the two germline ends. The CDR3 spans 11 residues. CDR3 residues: CASSPDGPQHF. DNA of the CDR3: TGTGCCAGCAGTCCCGATGGGCCCCAGCATTTT.

The CDR3 DNA follows: TGTGCCAGCATGTCGAGCGGGGGGGCCGGTGAGCAGTTCTTC. Residues: CASMSSGGAGEQFF. The gene calls are TRBV6-4 and TRBJ2-1; 10 bases map to TRBD2. CDR3 length equals 14 residues. The germline gives CDR1 MRHNA, CDR2 SNTAGT. V shed 7 bases, J shed 9 bases, and the junction held 9 bases outside the gene matches.

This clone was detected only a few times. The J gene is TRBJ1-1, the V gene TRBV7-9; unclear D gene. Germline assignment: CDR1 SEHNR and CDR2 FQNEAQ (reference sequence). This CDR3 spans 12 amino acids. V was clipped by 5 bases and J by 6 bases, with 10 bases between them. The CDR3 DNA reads TGTGCCAGCAGCAACCGAGGCGCTGAAGCTTTCTTT. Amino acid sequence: CASSNRGAEAFF.

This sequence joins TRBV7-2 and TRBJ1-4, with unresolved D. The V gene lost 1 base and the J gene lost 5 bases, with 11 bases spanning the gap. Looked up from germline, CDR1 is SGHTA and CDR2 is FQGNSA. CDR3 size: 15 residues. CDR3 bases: TGTGCCAGCAGCTTAGGGTTGGGGTACAATGAAAAACTGTTTTTT. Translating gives CASSLGLGYNEKLFF.

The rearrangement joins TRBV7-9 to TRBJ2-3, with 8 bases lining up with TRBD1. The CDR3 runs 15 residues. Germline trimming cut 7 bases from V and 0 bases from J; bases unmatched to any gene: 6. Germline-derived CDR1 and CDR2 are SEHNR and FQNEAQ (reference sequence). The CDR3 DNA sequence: TGTGCCAGCATCTCCCAGGGGGCTAGCACAGATACGCAGTATTTT. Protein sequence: CASISQGASTDTQYF.

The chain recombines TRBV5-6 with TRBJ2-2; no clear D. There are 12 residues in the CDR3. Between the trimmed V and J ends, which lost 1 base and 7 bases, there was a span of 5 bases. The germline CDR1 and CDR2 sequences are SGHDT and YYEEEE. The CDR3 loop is CASSLSGGELFF. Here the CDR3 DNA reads TGTGCCAGCAGCTTGTCGGGCGGGGAGCTGTTTTTT.

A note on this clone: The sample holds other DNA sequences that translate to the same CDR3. The CDR3 DNA reads TGCGCCAGCAGCCTGGACTCGAGGGGAAACACCATATATTTT. This codes for CASSLDSRGNTIYF. The chain is built from TRBV5-1 and TRBJ1-3; no reliable D call. The length of the CDR3 is 14 residues. Germline V CDR1 and CDR2: SGHRS, YFSETQ. V was cut by 4 bases and J by 4 bases, with 12 bases left in between.

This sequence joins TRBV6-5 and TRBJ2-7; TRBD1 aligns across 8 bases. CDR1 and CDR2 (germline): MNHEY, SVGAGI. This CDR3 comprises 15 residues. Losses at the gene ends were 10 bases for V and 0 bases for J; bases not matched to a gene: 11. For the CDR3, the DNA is TGTGCCACCGCCACCGTTGACAGGGGCTCCTACGAGCAGTACTTC. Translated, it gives CATATVDRGSYEQYF.

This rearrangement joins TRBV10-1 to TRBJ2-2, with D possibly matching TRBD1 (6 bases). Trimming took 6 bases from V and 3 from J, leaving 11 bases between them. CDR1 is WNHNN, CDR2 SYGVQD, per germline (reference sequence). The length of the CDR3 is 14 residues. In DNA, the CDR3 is TGCGCCAGCAGCGCTGCAGGGGACACCGGGGAGCTGTTTTTT. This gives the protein CASSAAGDTGELFF.

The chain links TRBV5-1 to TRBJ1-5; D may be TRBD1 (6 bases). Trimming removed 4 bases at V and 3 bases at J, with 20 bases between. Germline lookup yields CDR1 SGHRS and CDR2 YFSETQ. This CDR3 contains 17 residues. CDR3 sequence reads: CASSLRTERGDNQPQHF. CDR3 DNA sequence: TGCGCCAGCAGCCTCCGGACAGAAAGGGGTGACAATCAGCCCCAGCATTTT.

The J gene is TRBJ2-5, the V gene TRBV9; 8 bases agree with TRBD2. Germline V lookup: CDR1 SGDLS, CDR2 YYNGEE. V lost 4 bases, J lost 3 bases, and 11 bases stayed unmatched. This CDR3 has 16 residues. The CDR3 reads CASSPRRAGGEETQYF. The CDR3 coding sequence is TGTGCCAGCAGCCCCCGCAGGGCGGGGGGTGAAGAGACCCAGTACTTC.

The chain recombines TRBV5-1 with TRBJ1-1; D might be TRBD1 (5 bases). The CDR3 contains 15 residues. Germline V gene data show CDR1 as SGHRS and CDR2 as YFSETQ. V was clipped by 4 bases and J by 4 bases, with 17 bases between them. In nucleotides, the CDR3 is TGCGCCAGCAGCCGGGGGGACGGCGTCGGCACTGAAGCTTTCTTT. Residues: CASSRGDGVGTEAFF.

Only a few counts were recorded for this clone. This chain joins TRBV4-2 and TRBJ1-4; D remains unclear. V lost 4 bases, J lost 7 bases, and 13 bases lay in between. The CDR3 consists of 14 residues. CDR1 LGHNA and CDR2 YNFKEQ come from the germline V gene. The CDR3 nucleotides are TGTGCCAGCAGCCCCCATCCGGGAGGTGAAAAACTGTTTTTT. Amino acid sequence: CASSPHPGGEKLFF.

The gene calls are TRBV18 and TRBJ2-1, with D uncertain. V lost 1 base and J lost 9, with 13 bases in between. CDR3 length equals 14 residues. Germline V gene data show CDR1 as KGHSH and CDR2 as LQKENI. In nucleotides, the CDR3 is TGTGCCAGCTCACCACTGGAGTCGGGCTTTGAGCAGTTCTTC. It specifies CASSPLESGFEQFF.

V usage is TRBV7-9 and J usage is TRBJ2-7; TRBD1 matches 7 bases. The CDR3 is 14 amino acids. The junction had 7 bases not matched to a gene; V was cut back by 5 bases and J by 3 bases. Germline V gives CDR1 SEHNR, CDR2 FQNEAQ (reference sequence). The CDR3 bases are TGTGCCAGCAGCACAAGGGACAGAAACTACGAGCAGTACTTC. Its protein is CASSTRDRNYEQYF.

The CDR3 loop reads CSVLGGYNEQFF. The CDR3 DNA reads as TGCAGCGTTCTGGGGGGCTACAATGAGCAGTTCTTC. The chain is built from TRBV29-1 and TRBJ2-1; a possible D gene is TRBD2 (6 bases). The germline gives CDR1 SQVTM, CDR2 ANQGSEA. CDR3 length: 12 amino acids. V was clipped by 5 bases and J by 3 bases, with 8 bases between them.